These T cell receptor beta chains were read from a single sample in a study of T cell responses to AZD1222 COVID-19 vaccine. Assay: immunoSEQ multiplex PCR; the TCRdb copy retains only in-frame clones and omits some. Of about 130,000 clones detected, 75% to 95% appear once; the ten largest clones hold less than 9%. Sequences were derived from peripheral blood, sampled on day 0 of AZD1222 vaccination. Receptors were obtained from an adult in good health. CDR3s include the opening cysteine and the closing phenylalanine or tryptophan. The D gene is left open where the match is weak. Clone size is not always given. Where it is, it says once, few, many or a class for expanded clones.

D gene	clone size	J gene	V gene	CDR3 protein	CDR3 DNA
NA	NA	TRBJ2-6	TRBV7-2	CASSWDSSRTSPGANVLTF	TGTGCCAGCAGCTGGGATTCTAGCCGGACCTCCCCTGGGGCCAACGTCCTGACTTTC
TRBD2	NA	TRBJ2-3	TRBV24-1	CATGGTSGDYNTQYF	TGTGCCACCGGCGGGACTAGCGGGGACTACAATACGCAGTATTTT
NA	NA	TRBJ1-2	TRBV19	CASLRAPTGGGYTF	TGTGCCAGCCTACGGGCCCCGACGGGTGGCGGCTACACCTTC
NA	NA	TRBJ1-5	TRBV6-2/TRBV6-3	CASSYAVGGQPQHF	TGTGCCAGCAGTTACGCGGTGGGGGGACAGCCCCAGCATTTT
TRBD2	NA	TRBJ2-1	TRBV6-2/TRBV6-3	CASSYSWGGWYEQFF	TGTGCCAGCAGTTACTCGTGGGGGGGTTGGTATGAGCAGTTCTTC
NA	NA	TRBJ2-2	TRBV3-1/TRBV3-2	CASSQDGTGELFF	TGTGCCAGCAGCCAAGATGGGACAGGGGAGCTGTTTTTT
NA	few	TRBJ2-7	TRBV6-2/TRBV6-3	CASSYESYEQYF	TGTGCCAGCAGTTACGAGAGTTACGAGCAGTACTTC
NA	NA	TRBJ2-7	TRBV13	CASSLRGVSQGYF	TGTGCCAGCAGCTTAAGAGGAGTTTCCCAGGGGTACTTC
NA	many	TRBJ1-5	TRBV27	CASSFQGQPQHF	TGTGCCAGCAGCTTCCAGGGTCAGCCCCAGCATTTT
NA	NA	TRBJ2-5	TRBV28	CASSLFGGDETQYF	TGTGCCAGCAGTTTATTCGGCGGAGACGAGACCCAGTACTTC
TRBD1	NA	TRBJ1-4	TRBV6-2/TRBV6-3	CASSFVGQGSEKLFF	TGTGCCAGCAGTTTCGTGGGACAGGGATCTGAAAAACTGTTTTTT
NA	once	TRBJ2-2	TRBV24-1	CATSDSGGELFF	TGTGCCACCAGTGATTCCGGGGGGGAGCTGTTTTTT
TRBD1	NA	TRBJ2-1	TRBV18	CASSPLGTGTYNEQFF	TGTGCCAGCTCACCACTCGGGACAGGGACCTACAATGAGCAGTTCTTC
NA	NA	TRBJ1-2	TRBV5-5	CASSYVGGYGYTF	TGTGCCAGCAGCTACGTCGGGGGTTACGGCTACACCTTC
NA	NA	TRBJ2-2	TRBV9	CASSLDWPGELFF	TGTGCCAGCAGCCTAGACTGGCCCGGGGAGCTGTTTTTT
NA	NA	TRBJ1-1	TRBV27	CASSITGRTEAFF	TGTGCCAGCAGTATAACAGGGCGGACTGAAGCTTTCTTT
TRBD1	NA	TRBJ2-3	TRBV7-2	CASSLDRGTDTQYF	TGTGCCAGCAGCTTGGACAGGGGTACAGATACGCAGTATTTT
NA	once	TRBJ1-6	TRBV19	CASSIVGRQANSPLHF	TGTGCCAGTAGTATAGTCGGCAGACAGGCGAATTCACCCCTCCACTTT
NA	NA	TRBJ1-2	TRBV3-1/TRBV3-2	CASSLGVPTNYGYTF	TGTGCCAGCAGCCTCGGGGTCCCCACTAACTATGGCTACACCTTC
TRBD1	NA	TRBJ1-6	TRBV27	CASSPSDRGDYSPLHF	TGTGCCAGCAGTCCGTCGGACAGGGGAGATTATTCACCCCTCCACTTT
NA	NA	TRBJ2-7	TRBV5-6	CASCLRDSYEQYF	TGTGCCAGTTGCCTCCGGGACTCGTACGAGCAGTACTTC
TRBD1	NA	TRBJ2-7	TRBV9	CASSGDRDLEQYF	TGTGCCAGCAGCGGGGACAGGGACCTAGAGCAGTACTTC
TRBD1	NA	TRBJ1-4	TRBV6-5	CASGRTGTGEKLFF	TGTGCCAGCGGTAGGACAGGGACGGGTGAAAAACTGTTTTTT
NA	NA	TRBJ1-1	TRBV14	CASSTRLGASNTEAFF	TGTGCCAGCAGCACCCGGTTAGGGGCCTCGAACACTGAAGCTTTCTTT
NA	NA	TRBJ2-2	TRBV2	CASSEARVGAGELFF	TGTGCCAGCAGTGAAGCGCGGGTGGGCGCCGGGGAGCTGTTTTTT
NA	NA	TRBJ2-3	TRBV10-3	CAISEGGGSSPYTDTQYF	TGTGCCATCAGTGAAGGCGGGGGCTCCTCCCCCTACACAGATACGCAGTATTTT
NA	once	TRBJ2-2	TRBV5-4	CASSLGGENTGELFF	TGTGCCAGCAGCTTAGGCGGGGAAAACACCGGGGAGCTGTTTTTT
NA	few	TRBJ2-1	TRBV6-1	CASSEVYNEQFF	TGTGCCAGCAGTGAAGTGTACAATGAGCAGTTCTTC
NA	NA	TRBJ1-1	TRBV9	CASSVGARNTEAFF	TGTGCCAGCAGCGTAGGGGCAAGGAACACTGAAGCTTTCTTT
TRBD1	NA	TRBJ1-5	TRBV28	CASTDDRGRQPQHF	TGTGCCAGCACCGATGACAGGGGGAGGCAGCCCCAGCATTTT
NA	NA	TRBJ1-5	TRBV30	CAWSGGFNQPQHF	TGTGCCTGGAGTGGGGGCTTCAATCAGCCCCAGCATTTT
TRBD2	NA	TRBJ2-7	TRBV5-1	CASSWNPGTSEETVVGQYF	TGCGCCAGCAGCTGGAACCCGGGGACTAGCGAGGAGACTGTCGTGGGGCAGTACTTC
TRBD1	NA	TRBJ1-2	TRBV10-3	CAISSPNRGDYGYTF	TGTGCCATCAGTTCGCCGAACAGGGGGGACTATGGCTACACCTTC
NA	NA	TRBJ1-5	TRBV20-1	CSASNSGGSQGQPQHF	TGCAGTGCTAGTAACTCGGGTGGCTCCCAGGGTCAGCCCCAGCATTTT
NA	NA	TRBJ2-5	TRBV7-2	CASSLRGADQETQYF	TGTGCCAGCAGCTTACGGGGGGCCGACCAAGAGACCCAGTACTTC
NA	NA	TRBJ1-1	TRBV7-8	CASMLRWNTEAFF	TGTGCCTCAATGTTGAGATGGAACACTGAAGCTTTCTTT
NA	NA	TRBJ1-6	TRBV4-3	CASSLARSSYNSPLHF	TGCGCCAGCAGCCTTGCCCGGAGCTCCTATAATTCACCCCTCCACTTT
NA	once	TRBJ2-1	TRBV4-3	CASSQDMGIGDNEQFF	TGCGCCAGCAGCCAAGATATGGGGATTGGAGACAATGAGCAGTTCTTC
NA	NA	TRBJ1-2	TRBV27	CASSLHSNRDGYTF	TGTGCCAGCAGTTTACATTCGAATCGTGATGGCTACACCTTC
NA	NA	TRBJ2-1	TRBV4-1	CASSQINEQFF	TGCGCCAGCAGCCAAATTAATGAGCAGTTCTTC
TRBD1	NA	TRBJ1-2	TRBV19	CASSTSGTGGNGYTF	TGTGCCAGTAGTACTTCTGGGACAGGGGGGAATGGCTACACCTTC
TRBD1	NA	TRBJ1-1	TRBV27	CASSLSPTGTMNTEAFF	TGTGCCAGCAGTTTATCGCCGACAGGGACCATGAACACTGAAGCTTTCTTT
NA	NA	TRBJ1-5	TRBV19	CASAQVSYSNQPQHF	TGTGCCAGTGCTCAAGTCAGTTATAGCAATCAGCCCCAGCATTTT
NA	NA	TRBJ2-2	TRBV6-2/TRBV6-3	CASSWGNTGELFF	TGTGCCAGCAGTTGGGGAAACACCGGGGAGCTGTTTTTT
NA	NA	TRBJ2-5	TRBV7-2	CASSTGHQEAQYF	TGTGCCAGCAGCACAGGCCACCAAGAGGCCCAGTACTTC
NA	NA	TRBJ1-2	TRBV6-4	CASSDSVPRGTGLFGGDYGYTF	TGTGCCAGCAGTGACTCGGTTCCCCGAGGTACAGGGCTTTTCGGGGGGGACTATGGCTACACCTTC
NA	NA	TRBJ2-7	TRBV5-3	CARSLRGNSYEQYF	TGTGCCAGAAGCTTACGGGGGAACTCCTACGAGCAGTACTTC
TRBD1	NA	TRBJ1-1	TRBV29-1	CSGGTGTGNTEAFF	TGCAGCGGGGGGACAGGGACAGGGAACACTGAAGCTTTCTTT
NA	NA	TRBJ1-6	TRBV3-1/TRBV3-2	CASSQGQGNIPLHF	TGTGCCAGCAGCCAGGGGCAGGGAAATATCCCCCTCCACTTT
NA	NA	TRBJ1-2	TRBV2	CASYRERGGYTF	TGTGCCAGCTATCGTGAAAGGGGAGGCTACACCTTC
NA	NA	TRBJ2-2	TRBV10-1	CATADGVGELFF	TGCGCCACTGCCGACGGGGTCGGGGAGCTGTTTTTT
NA	NA	TRBJ1-6	TRBV7-9	CASSLARGLLEVSPLHF	TGTGCCAGCAGCTTAGCGCGTGGGCTACTGGAGGTTTCACCCCTCCACTTT
TRBD2	NA	TRBJ2-3	TRBV9	CASSVVAGGGDTQYF	TGTGCCAGCAGCGTAGTAGCGGGGGGCGGCGATACGCAGTATTTT